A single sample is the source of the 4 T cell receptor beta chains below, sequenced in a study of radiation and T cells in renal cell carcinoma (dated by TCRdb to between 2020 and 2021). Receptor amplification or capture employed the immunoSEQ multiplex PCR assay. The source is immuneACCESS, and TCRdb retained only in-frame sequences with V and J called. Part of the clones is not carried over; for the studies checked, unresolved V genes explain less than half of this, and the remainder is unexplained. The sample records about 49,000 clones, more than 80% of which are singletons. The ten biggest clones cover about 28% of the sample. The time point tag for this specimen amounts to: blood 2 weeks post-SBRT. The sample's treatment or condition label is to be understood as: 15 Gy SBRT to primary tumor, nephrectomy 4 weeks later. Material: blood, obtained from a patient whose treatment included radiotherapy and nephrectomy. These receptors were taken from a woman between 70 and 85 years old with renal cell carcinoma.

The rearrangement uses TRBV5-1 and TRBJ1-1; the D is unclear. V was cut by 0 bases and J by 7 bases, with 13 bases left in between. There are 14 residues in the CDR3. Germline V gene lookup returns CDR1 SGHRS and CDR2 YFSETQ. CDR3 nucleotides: TGCGCCAGCAGCTTGGCCGGGGTAGATAGTGAAGCTTTCTTT. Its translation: CASSLAGVDSEAFF.

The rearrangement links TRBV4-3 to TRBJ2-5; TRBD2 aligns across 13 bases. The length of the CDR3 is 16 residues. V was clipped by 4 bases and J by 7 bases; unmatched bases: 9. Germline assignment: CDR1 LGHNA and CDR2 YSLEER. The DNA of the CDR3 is TGCGCCAGCAGCCCAGAAGGGACTAGCGGGATCGGGACCCAGTACTTC. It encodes CASSPEGTSGIGTQYF.

CDR3 region: CASSKDRGSGGELFF. The CDR3 DNA is TGTGCCAGCAGTAAGGACAGGGGGAGCGGCGGGGAGCTGTTTTTT. This sequence joins TRBV5-4 and TRBJ2-2, with 10 bases matching TRBD1. Germline CDR1 reads SGHNT; CDR2 reads YYREEE (reference sequence). After removal of 5 bases from V and 7 bases from J, the junction contained 8 bases not matched to a gene. CDR3 length equals 15 residues.

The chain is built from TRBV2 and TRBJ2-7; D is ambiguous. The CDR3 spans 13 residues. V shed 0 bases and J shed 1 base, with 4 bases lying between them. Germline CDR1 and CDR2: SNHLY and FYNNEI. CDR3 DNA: TGTGCCAGCAGTGAAGCTCAGTCCTACGAGCAGTACTTC. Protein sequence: CASSEAQSYEQYF.